This T cell receptor beta chain was observed in a study of identical twins. TCRdb recomputed calls from the 5' RACE reads with MiXCR, one row per CDR3 protein. The table includes roughly 540,000 distinct CDR3 sequences, roughly a fifth detected once. Study conclusions and caveats: Excess low generation probability was seen in twin-shared out-of-frame alpha sequences.

With regard to this clonotype: The target antigen is unknown.

Germline-derived CDR1 and CDR2 are DFQATT and SNEGSKA (reference sequence). Trimming shortened V by 2 bases and J by 2 bases, and 13 bases separated the two germline ends. The CDR3 consists of 15 residues. The same data also contributed to another study, on T cells expressing NK-cell markers.

The chain has TRBV20-1 and TRBJ2-1; tentative D call: TRBD2 (6 bases). Sequencing was performed on CD4+ T cells sorted from blood. The TCR sequence derives from a woman between 18 and 29 years old in good health. In DNA, the CDR3 is TGCAGTGCTAGAAGGGAGGCCAAGGCCTACAATGAGCAGTTCTTC. This gives the protein CSARREAKAYNEQFF.